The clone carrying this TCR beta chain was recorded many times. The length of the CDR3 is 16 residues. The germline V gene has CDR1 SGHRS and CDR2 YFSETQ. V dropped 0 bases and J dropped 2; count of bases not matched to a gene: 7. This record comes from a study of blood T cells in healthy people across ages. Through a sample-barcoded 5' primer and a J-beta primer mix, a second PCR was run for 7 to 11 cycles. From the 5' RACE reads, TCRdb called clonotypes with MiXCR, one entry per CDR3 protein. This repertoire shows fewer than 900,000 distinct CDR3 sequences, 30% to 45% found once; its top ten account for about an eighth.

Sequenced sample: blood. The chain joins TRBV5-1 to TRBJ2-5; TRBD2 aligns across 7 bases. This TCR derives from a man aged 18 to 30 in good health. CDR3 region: CASSLGAGDQQETQYF. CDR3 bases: TGCGCCAGCAGCTTGGGTGCGGGAGACCAGCAAGAGACCCAGTACTTC.